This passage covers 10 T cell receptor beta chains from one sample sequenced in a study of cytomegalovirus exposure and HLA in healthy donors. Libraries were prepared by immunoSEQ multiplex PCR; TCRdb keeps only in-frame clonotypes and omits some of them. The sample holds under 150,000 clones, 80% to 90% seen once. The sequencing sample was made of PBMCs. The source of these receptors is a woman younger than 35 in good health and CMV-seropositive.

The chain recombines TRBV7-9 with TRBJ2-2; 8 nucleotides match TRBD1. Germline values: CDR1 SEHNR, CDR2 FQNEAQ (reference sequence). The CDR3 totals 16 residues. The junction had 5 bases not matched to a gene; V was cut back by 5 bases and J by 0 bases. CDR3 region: CASSHQQGANTGELFF. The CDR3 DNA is TGTGCCAGCAGCCACCAACAGGGGGCGAACACCGGGGAGCTGTTTTTT.

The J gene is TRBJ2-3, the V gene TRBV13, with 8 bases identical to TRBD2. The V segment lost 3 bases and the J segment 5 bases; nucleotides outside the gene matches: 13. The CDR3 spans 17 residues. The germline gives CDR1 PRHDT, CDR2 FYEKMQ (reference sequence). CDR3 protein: CASSFRSGGVLVDTQYF. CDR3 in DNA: TGTGCCAGCAGCTTCCGCAGCGGGGGAGTTCTCGTAGATACGCAGTATTTT.

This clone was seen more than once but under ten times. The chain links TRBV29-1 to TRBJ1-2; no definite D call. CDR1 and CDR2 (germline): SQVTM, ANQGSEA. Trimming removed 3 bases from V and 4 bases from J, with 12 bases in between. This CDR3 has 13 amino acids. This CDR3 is CSVEVLGGYGYTF. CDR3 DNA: TGCAGCGTTGAGGTTTTAGGAGGCTATGGCTACACCTTC.

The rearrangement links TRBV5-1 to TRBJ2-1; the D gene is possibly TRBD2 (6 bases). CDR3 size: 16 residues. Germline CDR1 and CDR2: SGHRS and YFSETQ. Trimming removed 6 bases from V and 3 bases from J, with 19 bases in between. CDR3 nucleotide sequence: TGCGCCAGCACCCCAACCGGGAGCTGGGGCTACAATGAGCAGTTCTTC. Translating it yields CASTPTGSWGYNEQFF.

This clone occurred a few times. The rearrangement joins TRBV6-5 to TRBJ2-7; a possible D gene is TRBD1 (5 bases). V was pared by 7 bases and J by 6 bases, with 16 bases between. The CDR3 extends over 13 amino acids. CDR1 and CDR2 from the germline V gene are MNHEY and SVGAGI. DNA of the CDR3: TGTGCCAGCACCCCAAAGGGGCTCTCCGAGCAGTACTTC. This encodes CASTPKGLSEQYF.

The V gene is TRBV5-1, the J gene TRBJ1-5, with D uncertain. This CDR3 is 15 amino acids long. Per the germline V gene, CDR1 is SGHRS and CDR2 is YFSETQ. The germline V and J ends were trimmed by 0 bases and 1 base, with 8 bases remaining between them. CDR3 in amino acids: CASSLDGVSNQPQHF. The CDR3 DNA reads TGCGCCAGCAGCTTGGACGGGGTGAGCAATCAGCCCCAGCATTTT.

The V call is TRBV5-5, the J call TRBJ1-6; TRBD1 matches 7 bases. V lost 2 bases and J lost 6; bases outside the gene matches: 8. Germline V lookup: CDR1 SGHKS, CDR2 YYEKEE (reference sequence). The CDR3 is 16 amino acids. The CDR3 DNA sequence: TGTGCCAGCAGCTTCGCCGACAGGGCGGGTAATTCACCCCTCCACTTT. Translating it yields CASSFADRAGNSPLHF. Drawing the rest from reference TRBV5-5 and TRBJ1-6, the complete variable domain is DAGVTQSPTHLIKTRGQQVTLRCSPISGHKSVSWYQQVLGQGPQFIFQYYEKEERGRGNFPDRFSARQFPNYSSELNVNALLLGDSALYLCASSFADRAGNSPLHFGNGTRLTVT.

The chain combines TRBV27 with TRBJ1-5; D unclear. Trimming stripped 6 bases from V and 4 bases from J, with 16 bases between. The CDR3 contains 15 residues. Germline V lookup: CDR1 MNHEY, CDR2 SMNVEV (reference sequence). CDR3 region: CASSPLKLPNQPQHF. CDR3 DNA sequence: TGTGCCAGCAGCCCCTTAAAACTGCCTAATCAGCCCCAGCATTTT.

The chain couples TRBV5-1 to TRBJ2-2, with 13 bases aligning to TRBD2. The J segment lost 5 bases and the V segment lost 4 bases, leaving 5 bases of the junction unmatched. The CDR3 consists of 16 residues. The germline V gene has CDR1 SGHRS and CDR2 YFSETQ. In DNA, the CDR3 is TGCGCCAGCAGCGGGGGACTAGCGGGACAGACCGGGGAGCTGTTTTTT. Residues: CASSGGLAGQTGELFF.

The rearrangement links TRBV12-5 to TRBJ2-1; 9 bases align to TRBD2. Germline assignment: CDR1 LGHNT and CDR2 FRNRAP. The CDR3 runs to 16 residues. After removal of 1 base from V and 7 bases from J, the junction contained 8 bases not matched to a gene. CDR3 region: CASGLGSGRVRNEQFF. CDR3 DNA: TGTGCTAGTGGTTTGGGTAGCGGGAGAGTGAGGAATGAGCAGTTCTTC.